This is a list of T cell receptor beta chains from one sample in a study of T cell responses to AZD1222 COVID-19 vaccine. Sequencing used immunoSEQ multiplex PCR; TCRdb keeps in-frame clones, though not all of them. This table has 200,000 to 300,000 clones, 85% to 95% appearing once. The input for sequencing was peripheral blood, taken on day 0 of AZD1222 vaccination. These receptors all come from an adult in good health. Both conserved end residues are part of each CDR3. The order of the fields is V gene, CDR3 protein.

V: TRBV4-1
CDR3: CASSRYSGDLYGYTF

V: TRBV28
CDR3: CASSLETVNYEQFF

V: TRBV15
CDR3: CATSSPREVSTYEQYF

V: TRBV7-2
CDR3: CASSLEYGGRAFF

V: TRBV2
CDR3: CASSEASRPGNTIYF

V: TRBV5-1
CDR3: CASSHGLGDYEQYF

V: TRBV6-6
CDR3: CASSYGARNAYEQYF

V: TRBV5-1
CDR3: CASSSNTQTEQYF

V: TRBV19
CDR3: CASTEQYF

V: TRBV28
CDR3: CASSSGSTGNQPQHF

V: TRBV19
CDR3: CASSIRGSNIYEQYF

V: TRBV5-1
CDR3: CASSLDTSGSGTQYF

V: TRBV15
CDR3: CATSPTGITYNEQFF

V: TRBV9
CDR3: CASSSPKLGPSYGYTF

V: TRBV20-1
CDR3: CSARSTGEQYF

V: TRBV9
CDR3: CASSVSHTGELFF

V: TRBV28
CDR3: CASRLQGVRQPQHF

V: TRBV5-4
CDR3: CASSLAGRHEQYF

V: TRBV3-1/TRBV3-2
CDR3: CASSPGTGTDAYEQYF

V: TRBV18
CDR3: CASSGALQETQYF

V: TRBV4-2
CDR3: CASSQAGDNEQFF

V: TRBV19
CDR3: CASSIAGGAVWGEQFF

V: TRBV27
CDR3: CASSSLPWGGNEQFF

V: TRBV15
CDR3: CATSRDGQGTGANVLTF

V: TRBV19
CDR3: CASSIIGTLNEQYF

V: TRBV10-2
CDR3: CASTLGQGSGGELFF